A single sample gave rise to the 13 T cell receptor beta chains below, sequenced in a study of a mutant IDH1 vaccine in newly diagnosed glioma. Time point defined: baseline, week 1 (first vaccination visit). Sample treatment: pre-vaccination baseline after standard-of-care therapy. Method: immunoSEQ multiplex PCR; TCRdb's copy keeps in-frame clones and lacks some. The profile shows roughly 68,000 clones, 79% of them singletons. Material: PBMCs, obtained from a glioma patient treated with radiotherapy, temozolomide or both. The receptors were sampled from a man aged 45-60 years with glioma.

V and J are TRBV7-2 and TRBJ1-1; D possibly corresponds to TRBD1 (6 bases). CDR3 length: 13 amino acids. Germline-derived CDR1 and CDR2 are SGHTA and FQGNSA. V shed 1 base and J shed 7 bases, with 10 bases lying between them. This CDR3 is CASSLGGAVEAFF. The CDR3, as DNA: TGTGCCAGCAGCTTAGGGGGGGCAGTTGAAGCTTTCTTT.

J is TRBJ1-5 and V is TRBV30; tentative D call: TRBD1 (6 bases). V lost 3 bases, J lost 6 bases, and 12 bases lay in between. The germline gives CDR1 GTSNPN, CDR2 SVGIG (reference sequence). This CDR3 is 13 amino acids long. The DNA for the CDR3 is TGTGCCTGGAGCCACCGGGGGGCTCAGCCCCAGCATTTT. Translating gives CAWSHRGAQPQHF.

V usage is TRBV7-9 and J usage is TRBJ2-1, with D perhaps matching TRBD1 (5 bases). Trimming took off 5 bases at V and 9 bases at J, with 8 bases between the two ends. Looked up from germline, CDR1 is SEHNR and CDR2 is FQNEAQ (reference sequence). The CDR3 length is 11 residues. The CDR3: CASSPQGEQFF. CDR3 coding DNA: TGTGCCAGCAGCCCCCAGGGTGAGCAGTTCTTC.

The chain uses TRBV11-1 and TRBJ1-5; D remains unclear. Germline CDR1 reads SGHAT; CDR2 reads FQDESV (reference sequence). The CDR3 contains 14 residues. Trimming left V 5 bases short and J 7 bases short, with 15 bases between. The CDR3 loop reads CASSPSGIGQPQHF. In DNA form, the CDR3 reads TGTGCCAGCAGCCCCTCGGGGATCGGGCAGCCCCAGCATTTT.

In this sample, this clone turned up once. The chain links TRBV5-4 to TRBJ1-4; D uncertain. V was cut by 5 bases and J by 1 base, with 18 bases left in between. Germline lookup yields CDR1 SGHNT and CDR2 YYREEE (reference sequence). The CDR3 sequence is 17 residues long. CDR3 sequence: CASSPGRGSQTNEKLFF. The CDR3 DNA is TGTGCCAGCAGTCCCGGACGTGGGAGCCAAACTAATGAAAAACTGTTTTTT.

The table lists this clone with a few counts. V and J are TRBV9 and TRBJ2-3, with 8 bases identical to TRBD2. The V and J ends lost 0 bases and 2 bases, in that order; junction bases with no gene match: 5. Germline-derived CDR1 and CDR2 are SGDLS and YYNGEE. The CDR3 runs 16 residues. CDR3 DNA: TGTGCCAGCAGCGTAGGGGGCGGGGGGTTCACAGATACGCAGTATTTT. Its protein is CASSVGGGGFTDTQYF.

The CDR3 is CASSLAFHRGYEQYF. CDR3 DNA: TGTGCCAGCAGCTTAGCGTTTCACAGGGGGTACGAGCAGTACTTC. The V gene is TRBV7-2, the J gene TRBJ2-7, with 8 bases aligning to TRBD1. CDR1 is SGHTA, CDR2 FQGNSA, per germline. CDR3 size: 15 residues. The ends lost 0 bases at V and 4 bases at J; junction bases unmatched: 5.

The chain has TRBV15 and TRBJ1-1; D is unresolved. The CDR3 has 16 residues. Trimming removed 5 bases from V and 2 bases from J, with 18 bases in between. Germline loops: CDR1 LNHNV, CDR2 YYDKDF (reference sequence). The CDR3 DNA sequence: TGTGCCACCAGCTCGGACCTAAAGGGTGGCAACACTGAAGCTTTCTTT. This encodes CATSSDLKGGNTEAFF.

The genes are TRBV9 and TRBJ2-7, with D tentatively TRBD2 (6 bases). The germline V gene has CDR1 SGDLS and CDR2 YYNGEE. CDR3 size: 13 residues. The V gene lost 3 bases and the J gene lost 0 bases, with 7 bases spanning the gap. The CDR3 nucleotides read TGTGCCAGCAGCGCCGGGAGCTCCTACGAGCAGTACTTC. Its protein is CASSAGSSYEQYF.

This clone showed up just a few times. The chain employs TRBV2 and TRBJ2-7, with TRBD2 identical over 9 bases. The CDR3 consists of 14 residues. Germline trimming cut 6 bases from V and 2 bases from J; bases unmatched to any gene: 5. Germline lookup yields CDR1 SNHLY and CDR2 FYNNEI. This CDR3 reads CASRERGVTYEQYF. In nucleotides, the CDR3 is TGTGCCAGCAGAGAGCGGGGGGTGACCTACGAGCAGTACTTC. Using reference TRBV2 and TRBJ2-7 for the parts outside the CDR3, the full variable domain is EPEVTQTPSHQVTQMGQEVILRCVPISNHLYFYWYRQILGQKVEFLVSFYNNEISEKSEIFDDQFSVERPDGSNFTLKIRSTKLEDSAMYFCASRERGVTYEQYFGPGTRLTVT.

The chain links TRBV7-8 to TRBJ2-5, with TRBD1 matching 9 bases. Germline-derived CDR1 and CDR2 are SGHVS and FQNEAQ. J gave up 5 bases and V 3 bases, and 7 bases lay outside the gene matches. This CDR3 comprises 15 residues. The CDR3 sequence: CASSFRTGDSETQYF. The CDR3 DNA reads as TGTGCCAGCAGCTTCCGGACAGGGGACTCGGAGACCCAGTACTTC.

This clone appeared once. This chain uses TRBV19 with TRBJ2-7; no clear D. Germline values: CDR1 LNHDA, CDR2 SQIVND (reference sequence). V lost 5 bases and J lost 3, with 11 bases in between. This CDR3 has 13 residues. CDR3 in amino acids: CASSVTDGYEQYF. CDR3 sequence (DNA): TGTGCCAGTAGTGTGACGGACGGCTACGAGCAGTACTTC.

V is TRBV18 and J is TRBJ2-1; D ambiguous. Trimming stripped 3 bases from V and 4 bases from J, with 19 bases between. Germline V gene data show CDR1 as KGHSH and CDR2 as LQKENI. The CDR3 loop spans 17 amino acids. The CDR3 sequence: CASSPYAEVGFYNEQFF. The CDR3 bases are TGTGCCAGCTCACCCTACGCTGAGGTGGGATTTTACAATGAGCAGTTCTTC.